The source of this T cell receptor beta chain is a study of blood T cell repertoires in COVID-19. Study-wide context: Some COVID-19 samples were acute and others convalescent; all came from the United States, Italy and Spain.

This CDR3 spans 13 amino acids. J gave up 5 bases and V 7 bases, and 4 bases lay outside the gene matches. Germline CDR1 reads MNHEY; CDR2 reads SVGAGI. Original handling: Nucleated cell counts were estimated from reference gene primer amplification. This table comes from immunoSEQ multiplex PCR, and its TCRdb copy is limited to in-frame clones, with some not included. Clone size and the V and J calls come from that table; the DNA yielded D and trimming. Of 350,000 to 450,000 clones in the sample, roughly nine tenths were seen once. The receptor was derived from a middle-aged man with acute or convalescent COVID-19. The chain carries TRBV6-5 and TRBJ1-2; 10 bases are shared with TRBD1. The sequencing sample was made of peripheral blood. In DNA, the CDR3 is TGTGCCAGCAAGCCGGGACAGGGGTATGGCTACACCTTC. It yields the protein CASKPGQGYGYTF.